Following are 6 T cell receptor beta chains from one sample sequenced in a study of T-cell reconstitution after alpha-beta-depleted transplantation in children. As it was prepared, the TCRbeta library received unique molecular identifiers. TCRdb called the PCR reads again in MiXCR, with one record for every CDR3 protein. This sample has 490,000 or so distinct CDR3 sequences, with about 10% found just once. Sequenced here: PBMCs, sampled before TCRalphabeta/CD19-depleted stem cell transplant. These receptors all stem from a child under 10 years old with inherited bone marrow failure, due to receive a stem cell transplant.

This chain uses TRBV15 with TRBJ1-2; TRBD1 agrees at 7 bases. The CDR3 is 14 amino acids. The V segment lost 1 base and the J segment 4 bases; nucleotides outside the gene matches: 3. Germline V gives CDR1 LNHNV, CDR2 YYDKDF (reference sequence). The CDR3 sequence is CATSRGSGGYGYTF. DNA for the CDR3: TGTGCCACCAGCAGAGGATCAGGGGGCTATGGCTACACCTTC.

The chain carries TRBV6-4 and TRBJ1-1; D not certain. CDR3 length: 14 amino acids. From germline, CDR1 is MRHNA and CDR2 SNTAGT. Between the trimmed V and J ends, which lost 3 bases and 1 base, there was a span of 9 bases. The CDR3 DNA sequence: TGTGCCAGCAGTGAGTCGCTTAGGAACACTGAAGCTTTCTTT. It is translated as CASSESLRNTEAFF.

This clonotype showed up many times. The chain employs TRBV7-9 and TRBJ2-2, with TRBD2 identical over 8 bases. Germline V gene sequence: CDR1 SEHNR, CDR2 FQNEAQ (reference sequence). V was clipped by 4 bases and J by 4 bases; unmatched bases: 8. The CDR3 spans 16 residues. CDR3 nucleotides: TGTGCCAGCAGCTCCTATCAGCGGGAGAGCACCGGGGAGCTGTTTTTT. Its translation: CASSSYQRESTGELFF.

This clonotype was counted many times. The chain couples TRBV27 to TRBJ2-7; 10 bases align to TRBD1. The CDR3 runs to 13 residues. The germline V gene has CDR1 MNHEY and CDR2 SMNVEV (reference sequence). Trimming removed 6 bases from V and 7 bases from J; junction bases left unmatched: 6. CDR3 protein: CASRGTGAFEQYF. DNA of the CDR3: TGTGCCAGCAGGGGGACAGGGGCCTTTGAGCAGTACTTC.

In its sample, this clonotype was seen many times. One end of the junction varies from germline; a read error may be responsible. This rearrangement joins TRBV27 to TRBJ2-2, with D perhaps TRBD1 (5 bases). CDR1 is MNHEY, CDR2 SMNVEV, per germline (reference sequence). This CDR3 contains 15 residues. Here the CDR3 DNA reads TGTGCTAGCAGTTTAGTCCAGGGCCTCACCGGGGAGCTGTTTTTT. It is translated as CASSLVQGLTGELFF.

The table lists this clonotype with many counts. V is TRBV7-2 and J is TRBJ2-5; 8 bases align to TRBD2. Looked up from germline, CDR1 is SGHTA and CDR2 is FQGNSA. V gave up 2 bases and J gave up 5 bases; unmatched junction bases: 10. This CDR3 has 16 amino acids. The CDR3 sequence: CASSLRGAGEAETQYF. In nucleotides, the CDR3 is TGTGCCAGCAGCTTAAGGGGAGCGGGAGAGGCGGAGACCCAGTACTTC.